These 19 T cell receptor beta chains were sequenced from one sample in a study of OX40 agonist ivuxolimab in advanced cancers. Libraries were prepared by immunoSEQ multiplex PCR; TCRdb keeps only in-frame clonotypes and omits some of them. The sample lists under 85,000 clones; 75% to 90% were seen once. The material was CD4+ or CD8+ T cells sorted from blood, obtained in a trial of the OX40 agonist ivuxolimab. All receptors derive from an adult with an advanced solid tumor such as melanoma, head and neck, liver or kidney cancer.

V and J are TRBV18 and TRBJ1-5; D ambiguous. Germline CDR1 is KGHSH and CDR2 is LQKENI. Trimming cost V 1 base and J 7 bases, with 8 bases left between them. CDR3 length: 13 amino acids. CDR3 region: CASSPQGDQPQHF. CDR3 DNA: TGTGCCAGCTCACCACAGGGAGACCAGCCCCAGCATTTT.

This chain links TRBV18 with TRBJ1-2; no clear D gene. The CDR3 spans 11 residues. Germline V gene data show CDR1 as KGHSH and CDR2 as LQKENI. Trimming took 5 bases from V and 8 from J, leaving 9 bases between them. In DNA, the CDR3 is TGTGCCAGCTCAAATTTGGGCGGCTACACCTTC. It codes for CASSNLGGYTF.

V is TRBV15 and J is TRBJ2-3, with D tentatively TRBD1 or TRBD2 (7 bases each). Germline-derived CDR1 and CDR2 are LNHNV and YYDKDF (reference sequence). The CDR3 has 14 amino acids. The V and J ends lost 2 bases and 6 bases respectively, with 12 bases between them. The CDR3 region has the DNA TGTGCCACCAGCAGACGACAGGGAGGGGATACGCAGTATTTT. This gives the protein CATSRRQGGDTQYF.

The gene calls are TRBV5-1 and TRBJ2-1, with 7 bases fitting TRBD2. Germline V lookup: CDR1 SGHRS, CDR2 YFSETQ. The V segment lost 2 bases and the J segment 7 bases; nucleotides outside the gene matches: 9. This CDR3 contains 15 residues. CDR3 residues: CASSFGEGVRNEQFF. In DNA, the CDR3 is TGCGCCAGCAGCTTCGGGGAGGGCGTGAGGAATGAGCAGTTCTTC.

The CDR3 sequence: CAWSGGASYEQYF. CDR3 in DNA: TGTGCCTGGAGTGGAGGGGCCTCCTACGAGCAGTACTTC. The chain uses TRBV30 and TRBJ2-7; either TRBD1 or TRBD2 may supply D (5 bases each). CDR1 is GTSNPN and CDR2 is SVGIG in the germline V gene (reference sequence). V lost 1 base, J lost 0 bases, and 7 bases lay in between. The CDR3 sequence is 13 residues long. The entire variable domain, with the rest obtained from reference TRBV30 and TRBJ2-7, is as follows: SQTIHQWPATLVQPVGSPLSLECTVEGTSNPNLYWYRQAAGRGLQLLFYSVGIGQISSEVPQNLSASRPQDRQFILSSKKLLLSDSGFYLCAWSGGASYEQYFGPGTRLTVT.

The V gene is TRBV11-2, the J gene TRBJ2-5; 7 bases match TRBD2. CDR3 size: 15 residues. Germline-derived CDR1 and CDR2 are SGHAT and FQNNGV. V dropped 1 base and J dropped 3; count of bases not matched to a gene: 5. The CDR3 sequence is CASSLGGRAEETQYF. The CDR3 DNA follows: TGTGCCAGCAGCTTAGGGGGGAGGGCCGAAGAGACCCAGTACTTC.

This clone came up once. V and J are TRBV7-3 and TRBJ1-2; unclear D gene. Germline CDR1 is SGHTA and CDR2 is FQGTGA. This CDR3 region has 14 residues. V shed 9 bases and J shed 4 bases, with 18 bases lying between them. The CDR3: CARLTYLRSYGYTF. DNA of the CDR3: TGTGCCAGATTGACTTACCTTCGGAGCTATGGCTACACCTTC. Together with reference TRBV7-3 and TRBJ1-2, the CDR3 gives the full variable domain: GAGVSQTPSNKVTEKGKYVELRCDPISGHTALYWYRQSLGQGPEFLIYFQGTGAADDSGLPNDRFFAVRPEGSVSTLKIQRTERGDSAVYLCARLTYLRSYGYTFGSGTRLTVV.

The chain employs TRBV7-9 and TRBJ2-6; no firm D call. V lost 1 base and J lost 6, with 4 bases in between. Germline V lookup: CDR1 SEHNR, CDR2 FQNEAQ (reference sequence). This CDR3 has 13 amino acids. CDR3 residues: CASSLGLANVLTF. CDR3 DNA: TGTGCCAGCAGCTTAGGGTTGGCCAACGTCCTGACTTTC. Combining the CDR3 with reference TRBV7-9 and TRBJ2-6 gives the whole variable domain DTGVSQNPRHKITKRGQNVTFRCDPISEHNRLYWYRQTLGQGPEFLTYFQNEAQLEKSRLLSDRFSAERPKGSFSTLEIQRTEQGDSAMYLCASSLGLANVLTFGAGSRLTVL.

The genes are TRBV5-6 and TRBJ2-3; 13 nucleotides match TRBD2. Germline assignment: CDR1 SGHDT and CDR2 YYEEEE. The J segment lost 3 bases and the V segment lost 4 bases, leaving 5 bases of the junction unmatched. This CDR3 region has 16 residues. CDR3 amino acids: CASSTRTSGSTDTQYF. In DNA, the CDR3 is TGTGCCAGCAGCACCAGGACTAGCGGGAGTACAGATACGCAGTATTTT. Using reference TRBV5-6 and TRBJ2-3 for the parts outside the CDR3, the full variable domain is DAGVTQSPTHLIKTRGQQVTLRCSPKSGHDTVSWYQQALGQGPQFIFQYYEEEERQRGNFPDRFSGHQFPNYSSELNVNALLLGDSALYLCASSTRTSGSTDTQYFGPGTRLTVL.

The rearrangement links TRBV7-8 to TRBJ1-2; 8 bases agree with TRBD1. There are 17 residues in the CDR3. The V gene end was trimmed by 5 bases and the J gene end by 8 bases; junction bases not matched to a gene: 19. CDR1 is SGHVS and CDR2 is FQNEAQ in the germline V gene. The CDR3 nucleotides are TGTGCCAGCAGCCTCAATTTGGGTCAGCAGGGGGCACGGGGCTACACCTTC. It yields the protein CASSLNLGQQGARGYTF.

The chain joins TRBV5-4 to TRBJ2-1; TRBD2 is a possible D gene (7 bases). The CDR3 is 14 residues long. In germline, CDR1 is SGHNT, CDR2 YYREEE (reference sequence). Between the trimmed V and J ends, which lost 3 bases and 8 bases, there was a span of 15 bases. CDR3 nucleotide sequence: TGTGCCAGCAGCTCGACGAAGGGGGGGTATGAGCAGTTCTTC. Amino acids: CASSSTKGGYEQFF.

This clone appeared a single time. The V gene is TRBV7-2, the J gene TRBJ2-1; a weak D match, TRBD1 (5 bases). The CDR3 is 14 amino acids. The V gene lost 1 base and the J gene lost 10 bases, with 14 bases spanning the gap. Per the germline V gene, CDR1 is SGHTA and CDR2 is FQGNSA. Here the CDR3 reads CASSLGPGSGEQFF. The CDR3 DNA sequence: TGTGCCAGCAGCTTAGGCCCAGGCTCAGGGGAGCAGTTCTTC.

J is TRBJ2-5 and V is TRBV11-2, with D maybe TRBD1 (6 bases). The CDR3 is made up of 13 amino acids. Germline V gene sequence: CDR1 SGHAT, CDR2 FQNNGV. Trimming took 5 bases from V and 0 from J, leaving 7 bases between them. CDR3 sequence reads: CASSRGYQETQYF. The CDR3 DNA reads TGTGCCAGCAGCAGGGGGTACCAAGAGACCCAGTACTTC. Looking up the rest from reference TRBV11-2 and TRBJ2-5 gives the full variable domain: EAGVAQSPRYKIIEKRQSVAFWCNPISGHATLYWYQQILGQGPKLLIQFQNNGVVDDSQLPKDRFSAERLKGVDSTLKIQPAKLEDSAVYLCASSRGYQETQYFGPGTRLLVL.

This clone was counted between two and nine times. One end of the junction does not line up with germline, which may come from a read error. The rearrangement joins TRBV27 to TRBJ2-7, with D tentatively TRBD1 (5 bases). This CDR3 spans 13 amino acids. CDR1 is MNHEY, CDR2 SMNVEV, per germline (reference sequence). This chain's CDR3 is CASMAAGTYEQYF. Written as DNA, the CDR3 is TGTGCTAGCATGGCGGCAGGGACCTACGAGCAGTACTTC.

The rearrangement uses TRBV6-1 and TRBJ2-7; 8 nucleotides agree with TRBD1. V lost 6 bases and J lost 6; bases outside the gene matches: 10. Germline V CDR1 and CDR2: MNHNS, SASEGT. The CDR3 runs 14 residues. CDR3: CASSAGTGGVEQYF. As DNA, the CDR3 is TGTGCCAGCAGCGCCGGGACAGGCGGGGTCGAGCAGTACTTC.

This sequence joins TRBV5-6 and TRBJ2-2; 9 bases fit TRBD1. Losses at the gene ends were 0 bases for V and 1 base for J; bases not matched to a gene: 7. Germline CDR1 SGHDT, CDR2 YYEEEE. The CDR3 runs 18 residues. CDR3 amino acids: CASSLVGQGRRNTGELFF. CDR3 nucleotide sequence: TGTGCCAGCAGCTTGGTCGGACAGGGGAGGAGGAACACCGGGGAGCTGTTTTTT.

The chain joins TRBV6-5 to TRBJ1-3; D not certain. The CDR3 contains 14 residues. The V gene's germline CDR1 is MNHEY and CDR2 SVGAGI. V lost 4 bases and J lost 0, with 7 bases in between. The CDR3 spells CASSSMSSGNTIYF. In DNA form, the CDR3 reads TGTGCCAGCAGTTCAATGAGCTCTGGAAACACCATATATTTT.

The gene calls are TRBV5-4 and TRBJ1-5; D unclear. Trimming took off 0 bases at V and 5 bases at J, with 6 bases between the two ends. Germline-derived CDR1 and CDR2 are SGHNT and YYREEE (reference sequence). The CDR3 totals 13 residues. The CDR3, as DNA: TGTGCCAGCAGCTTGGAGAGGGATCAGCCCCAGCATTTT. Protein sequence: CASSLERDQPQHF.

CDR3 amino acids: CSVDEGGRGYTF. The CDR3 nucleotides read TGCAGCGTTGACGAGGGGGGAAGAGGCTACACCTTC. This sequence joins TRBV29-1 and TRBJ1-2; the D gene is possibly TRBD1 (6 bases). The CDR3 sequence is 12 residues long. Trimming left V 3 bases short and J 8 bases short, with 13 bases between. CDR1 and CDR2 from the germline V gene are SQVTM and ANQGSEA.